The next 17 T cell receptor beta chains were all read from a single sample in a study of beta chain features in type 1 diabetes. The study reverse transcribed the entire isolated RNA, so it sequenced expressed TCRB transcripts. Clones were sequenced by immunoSEQ multiplex PCR, and TCRdb holds only the in-frame ones, with some missing. The table includes 250,000 to 350,000 clones, 11% detected once. Sequences were obtained from naive CD4+ T cells from blood. The source of these receptors is a young woman in good health.

The rearrangement joins TRBV18 to TRBJ2-7, with D perhaps matching TRBD2 (6 bases). Germline lookup yields CDR1 KGHSH and CDR2 LQKENI. V was trimmed by 3 bases and J by 3 bases, leaving 15 bases between them. The CDR3 runs 15 residues. As DNA, the CDR3 is TGTGCCAGCTCACCGACGGGAGCCCAGGGCTACGAGCAGTACTTC. Protein product: CASSPTGAQGYEQYF.

This clone was observed a few times. The chain uses TRBV28 and TRBJ2-1; tentatively, D is TRBD2 (5 bases). In germline, CDR1 is MDHEN, CDR2 SYDVKM. This CDR3 has 16 amino acids. V was clipped by 5 bases and J by 5 bases, with 19 bases between them. CDR3 sequence: CASSTQLVAAHNEQFF. In DNA, the CDR3 is TGTGCCAGCAGTACCCAACTAGTGGCCGCCCACAATGAGCAGTTCTTC. Full variable domain (remainder filled in from reference TRBV28 and TRBJ2-1): DVKVTQSSRYLVKRTGEKVFLECVQDMDHENMFWYRQDPGLGLRLIYFSYDVKMKEKGDIPEGYSVSREKKERFSLILESASTNQTSMYLCASSTQLVAAHNEQFFGPGTRLTVL.

With respect to this clone: At the DNA level, this CDR3 is encoded by other sequences in the same sample as well. The chain joins TRBV18 to TRBJ2-1; TRBD2 matches at 8 bases. The CDR3 loop spans 15 amino acids. Germline trimming cut 2 bases from V and 4 bases from J; bases unmatched to any gene: 4. Germline assignment: CDR1 KGHSH and CDR2 LQKENI. CDR3 coding DNA: TGTGCCAGCTCACCAGGAGCGGGAGTGTACAATGAGCAGTTCTTC. It yields the protein CASSPGAGVYNEQFF. The variable domain in full, completed from reference TRBV18 and TRBJ2-1, reads NAGVMQNPRHLVRRRGQEARLRCSPMKGHSHVYWYRQLPEEGLKFMVYLQKENIIDESGMPKERFSAEFPKEGPSILRIQQVVRGDSAAYFCASSPGAGVYNEQFFGPGTRLTVL.

This clone has more than one count but fewer than ten. The chain couples TRBV15 to TRBJ2-7, with 10 bases identical to TRBD2. The CDR3 loop spans 18 amino acids. From germline, CDR1 is LNHNV and CDR2 YYDKDF (reference sequence). V trimming: 0 bases; J trimming: 6 bases; junction bases outside the gene matches: 14. CDR3 nucleotide sequence: TGTGCCACCAGCAGAGAGTCCACTAGCGGGAATTCGTTTAGCGAGCAGTACTTC. Translated, it gives CATSRESTSGNSFSEQYF.

In its sample, this clone was seen a few times. The rearrangement joins TRBV4-3 to TRBJ1-1; tentative D call: TRBD1 (5 bases). CDR3 size: 13 residues. V lost 7 bases, J lost 5 bases, and 14 bases lay in between. From germline, CDR1 is LGHNA and CDR2 YSLEER. CDR3 sequence reads: CASILVRGTEAFF. The DNA for the CDR3 is TGCGCCAGCATACTGGTCCGGGGGACTGAAGCTTTCTTT.

For this clone: This same CDR3 is encoded by further DNA sequences in the sample. V gene TRBV7-2 combines with J gene TRBJ2-5, with 7 bases lining up with TRBD2. This CDR3 spans 14 amino acids. Germline V gives CDR1 SGHTA, CDR2 FQGNSA. V lost 1 base and J lost 5; bases outside the gene matches: 4. The CDR3 region is CASSLGGRGETQYF. The CDR3 DNA is TGTGCCAGCAGCTTAGGCGGGAGAGGTGAGACCCAGTACTTC.

In this sample, this clone turned up a few times. V and J are TRBV6-1 and TRBJ2-1; 7 bases are shared with TRBD1. This CDR3 is 15 amino acids long. Losses at the gene ends were 5 bases for V and 6 bases for J; bases not matched to a gene: 10. Germline loops: CDR1 MNHNS, CDR2 SASEGT. CDR3 protein: CASSPKDRLGNEQFF. The CDR3 DNA reads as TGTGCCAGCAGTCCTAAGGACAGGTTAGGCAATGAGCAGTTCTTC.

The chain uses TRBV6-1 and TRBJ1-5, with TRBD1 as a possible D gene (5 bases). Germline V gene data show CDR1 as MNHNS and CDR2 as SASEGT. CDR3 length: 15 amino acids. The V gene lost 6 bases and the J gene lost 5 bases, with 17 bases spanning the gap. The DNA for the CDR3 is TGTGCCAGCAGCCGGGGGTGGACCGTCGATCAGCCCCAGCATTTT. It yields the protein CASSRGWTVDQPQHF.

This rearrangement joins TRBV5-1 to TRBJ2-2, with TRBD1 matching over 8 bases. Germline V CDR1 and CDR2: SGHRS, YFSETQ. V dropped 0 bases and J dropped 4; count of bases not matched to a gene: 2. The CDR3 is made up of 15 amino acids. CDR3 DNA: TGCGCCAGCAGCTTGGCTCAGGGGGCCACCGGGGAGCTGTTTTTT. It yields the protein CASSLAQGATGELFF.

This clone was seen more than once but under ten times. This chain joins TRBV15 and TRBJ2-1; 10 positions agree with TRBD2. CDR1 and CDR2 from the germline V gene are LNHNV and YYDKDF (reference sequence). The CDR3 totals 19 residues. The junction had 13 bases not matched to a gene; V was cut back by 5 bases and J by 0 bases. CDR3 bases: TGTGCCACCAGCGGAACCGAGCGGGAGGGGGACCCCTCCTACAATGAGCAGTTCTTC. The encoded protein is CATSGTEREGDPSYNEQFF.

This clone was counted a few times. V is TRBV5-1 and J is TRBJ2-2, with D perhaps matching TRBD1 (5 bases). Trimming cost V 2 bases and J 0 bases, with 8 bases left between them. This CDR3 is 15 amino acids long. From germline, CDR1 is SGHRS and CDR2 YFSETQ. Here the CDR3 reads CASSFQGSNTGELFF. DNA of the CDR3: TGCGCCAGCAGCTTCCAGGGATCGAACACCGGGGAGCTGTTTTTT. Full variable domain (rest looked up from reference TRBV5-1 and TRBJ2-2): KAGVTQTPRYLIKTRGQQVTLSCSPISGHRSVSWYQQTPGQGLQFLFEYFSETQRNKGNFPGRFSGRQFSNSRSEMNVSTLELGDSALYLCASSFQGSNTGELFFGEGSRLTVL.

This chain uses TRBV30 with TRBJ2-4; D might be TRBD2 (6 bases). The V gene's germline CDR1 is GTSNPN and CDR2 SVGIG (reference sequence). The CDR3 consists of 14 residues. V was shortened by 4 bases and J by 1 base, with 11 bases between the two germline ends. CDR3 region: CAWIGRGAKNIQYF. CDR3 bases: TGTGCCTGGATCGGGAGAGGGGCCAAAAACATTCAGTACTTC. Complete variable domain (other parts from reference TRBV30 and TRBJ2-4): SQTIHQWPATLVQPVGSPLSLECTVEGTSNPNLYWYRQAAGRGLQLLFYSVGIGQISSEVPQNLSASRPQDRQFILSSKKLLLSDSGFYLCAWIGRGAKNIQYFGAGTRLSVL.

CDR3 sequence reads: CASSAGGGGFAKNIQYF. CDR3 DNA: TGTGCCAGCAGTGCAGGAGGGGGCGGGTTCGCCAAAAACATTCAGTACTTC. This rearrangement joins TRBV27 to TRBJ2-4, with D tentatively TRBD1 (7 bases). Germline-derived CDR1 and CDR2 are MNHEY and SMNVEV (reference sequence). V was cut by 5 bases and J by 1 base, with 18 bases left in between. The CDR3 loop spans 17 amino acids.

Only a few counts were recorded for this clone. J is TRBJ2-7 and V is TRBV28; tentatively, D is TRBD1 (5 bases). The V gene's germline CDR1 is MDHEN and CDR2 SYDVKM. Trimming removed 10 bases at V and 3 bases at J, with 10 bases between. CDR3 length: 11 amino acids. The CDR3 protein is CATKGFYEQYF. The CDR3 bases are TGTGCCACCAAGGGGTTCTACGAGCAGTACTTC.

The genes are TRBV5-1 and TRBJ1-4; 10 bases are a match to TRBD1. The V gene's germline CDR1 is SGHRS and CDR2 YFSETQ. This CDR3 spans 14 amino acids. With 0 bases clipped from V and 10 bases from J, the junction kept 3 bases outside the gene matches. The CDR3 sequence is CASSLDGQGVKLFF. For the CDR3, the DNA is TGCGCCAGCAGCTTGGATGGACAGGGGGTAAAACTGTTTTTT.

This clone was counted a few times. The chain is built from TRBV5-6 and TRBJ2-3; no clear D. V was shortened by 3 bases and J by 2 bases, with 7 bases between the two germline ends. The CDR3 runs to 13 residues. Germline V lookup: CDR1 SGHDT, CDR2 YYEEEE. Written as DNA, the CDR3 is TGTGCCAGCAGCTCCTCTTTCACAGATACGCAGTATTTT. This encodes CASSSSFTDTQYF.

This chain joins TRBV29-1 and TRBJ2-1; 7 positions agree with TRBD2. This CDR3 region has 17 residues. Germline lookup yields CDR1 SQVTM and CDR2 ANQGSEA. V lost 0 bases to trimming and J lost 0 bases; unmatched junction nucleotides: 8. The CDR3 sequence: CSVEDLGGYSSYNEQFF. In DNA, the CDR3 is TGCAGCGTTGAAGATCTCGGGGGGTACAGCTCCTACAATGAGCAGTTCTTC.